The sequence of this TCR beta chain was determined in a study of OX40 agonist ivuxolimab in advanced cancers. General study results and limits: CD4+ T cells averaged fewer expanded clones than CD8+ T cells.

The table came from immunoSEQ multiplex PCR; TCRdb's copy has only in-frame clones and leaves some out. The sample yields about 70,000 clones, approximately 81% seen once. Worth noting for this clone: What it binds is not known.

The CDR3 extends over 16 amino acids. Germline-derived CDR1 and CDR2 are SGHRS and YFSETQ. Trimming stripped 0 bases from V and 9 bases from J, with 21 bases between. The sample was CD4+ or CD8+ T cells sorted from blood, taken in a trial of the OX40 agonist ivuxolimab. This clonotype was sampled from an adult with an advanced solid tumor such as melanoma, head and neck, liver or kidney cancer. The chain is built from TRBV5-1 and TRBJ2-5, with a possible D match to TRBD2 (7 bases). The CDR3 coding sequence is TGCGCCAGCAGCTTGGCGGGGGGCTCCCGTAGAGGTTCCCAGTACTTC. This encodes CASSLAGGSRRGSQYF.